Shown below are 14 T cell receptor beta chains from a single sample sequenced in a study of blood T cell repertoires in COVID-19. Clones were read by immunoSEQ multiplex PCR, and TCRdb kept only the in-frame ones, dropping some. This table holds fewer than 350,000 clones, 80% to 95% found once. Material: peripheral blood. The source is a woman in her 30s with COVID-19, enrolled during active disease.

The chain combines TRBV5-1 with TRBJ2-7; D perhaps matches TRBD2 (5 bases). Looked up from germline, CDR1 is SGHRS and CDR2 is YFSETQ. V was pared by 4 bases and J by 1 base, with 12 bases between. The CDR3 is 14 amino acids. DNA of the CDR3: TGCGCCAGCAGCCCGGAGGCCGGATCCTACGAGCAGTACTTC. This gives the protein CASSPEAGSYEQYF.

The V and J genes are TRBV18 and TRBJ2-5; D uncertain. Germline-derived CDR1 and CDR2 are KGHSH and LQKENI. The V and J ends lost 6 bases and 1 base respectively, with 9 bases between them. The length of the CDR3 is 13 residues. The CDR3 sequence: CASSPDIQETQYF. Written as DNA, the CDR3 is TGTGCCAGCTCTCCAGACATCCAAGAGACCCAGTACTTC.

The chain employs TRBV30 and TRBJ2-3; perhaps TRBD2 as D (6 bases). The germline CDR1 and CDR2 sequences are GTSNPN and SVGIG (reference sequence). Trimming cost V 5 bases and J 7 bases, with 16 bases left between them. The CDR3 consists of 13 residues. The CDR3 nucleotides read TGTGCCTGGGGATCTCTAGCGCGGAATACGCAGTATTTT. The encoded protein is CAWGSLARNTQYF.

This chain uses TRBV11-2 with TRBJ1-2; D perhaps matches TRBD1 (6 bases). CDR1 is SGHAT, CDR2 FQNNGV, per germline. V gave up 0 bases and J gave up 3 bases, with 8 bases separating them. The CDR3 sequence is 14 residues long. The CDR3 here is CASSLEPGDYGYTF. The CDR3 DNA is TGTGCCAGCAGCTTAGAGCCAGGGGACTATGGCTACACCTTC.

This chain joins TRBV28 and TRBJ2-7; 7 bases line up with TRBD1. V shed 7 bases and J 6 bases; nucleotides not matched to a gene: 15. In germline, CDR1 is MDHEN, CDR2 SYDVKM. This CDR3 has 15 residues. The CDR3 region has the DNA TGTGCCAGCATTCCCCCGGGACAGCTTCCCTCCGAGCAGTACTTC. It is translated as CASIPPGQLPSEQYF.

The CDR3 loop is CASSFRASGIQYF. In DNA form, the CDR3 reads TGTGCCAGCAGTTTTAGGGCTAGCGGCATTCAGTACTTC. The V gene is TRBV27, the J gene TRBJ2-4; the match to TRBD2 covers 7 bases. The CDR3 is 13 amino acids. Per the germline V gene, CDR1 is MNHEY and CDR2 is SMNVEV (reference sequence). Trimming at V came to 3 bases and at J to 9 bases, leaving 5 bases not matched to a gene.

The rearrangement uses TRBV10-2 and TRBJ2-7, with D unclear. The CDR3 loop spans 13 amino acids. Per germline, CDR1 WSHSY and CDR2 SAAADI. The V gene lost 3 bases and the J gene lost 2 bases, with 8 bases spanning the gap. The DNA for the CDR3 is TGCGCCAGCAGTGAAGAGAAGACCTACGAGCAGTACTTC. It encodes CASSEEKTYEQYF.

The chain has TRBV10-3 and TRBJ2-7; TRBD1 matches at 7 bases. The CDR3 sequence is 16 residues long. After removal of 3 bases from V and 6 bases from J, the junction contained 14 bases not matched to a gene. The V gene's germline CDR1 is ENHRY and CDR2 SYGVKD. The CDR3 sequence is CAISEPAQGRPLEQYF. DNA for the CDR3: TGTGCCATCAGTGAACCCGCACAGGGGCGACCCCTCGAGCAGTACTTC.

The chain combines TRBV2 with TRBJ2-3; D perhaps matches TRBD2 (6 bases). CDR1 is SNHLY and CDR2 is FYNNEI in the germline V gene. The CDR3 runs 17 residues. The V and J ends lost 6 bases and 6 bases respectively, with 25 bases between them. CDR3 DNA sequence: TGTGCCAGCAGACCACCGCGGCTAGCGAGAAGCAGCGATACGCAGTATTTT. It specifies CASRPPRLARSSDTQYF.

With regard to this clone: Additional DNA sequences in this sample encode the identical CDR3. This rearrangement joins TRBV5-6 to TRBJ1-4; 9 nucleotides agree with TRBD1. The trim removed 4 bases at V and 8 bases at J, leaving 6 bases unmatched. The CDR3 sequence is 14 residues long. Germline V gene data show CDR1 as SGHDT and CDR2 as YYEEEE. The CDR3 loop reads CASSLTGGGEKLFF. The CDR3 DNA sequence: TGTGCCAGCAGCCTGACAGGGGGAGGCGAAAAACTGTTTTTT.

The V gene is TRBV30, the J gene TRBJ1-3; no definite D call. Between the trimmed V and J ends, which lost 3 bases and 7 bases, there was a span of 16 bases. Germline V CDR1 and CDR2: GTSNPN, SVGIG (reference sequence). The CDR3 sequence is 14 residues long. DNA of the CDR3: TGTGCCTGGAGACAAGCGGGAGGGAGGAACACCATATATTTT. It specifies CAWRQAGGRNTIYF. Supplemented by reference TRBV30 and TRBJ1-3, the full variable domain reads SQTIHQWPATLVQPVGSPLSLECTVEGTSNPNLYWYRQAAGRGLQLLFYSVGIGQISSEVPQNLSASRPQDRQFILSSKKLLLSDSGFYLCAWRQAGGRNTIYFGEGSWLTVV.

V usage is TRBV15 and J usage is TRBJ2-6, with 9 bases fitting TRBD1. The CDR3 consists of 17 residues. The germline V gene has CDR1 LNHNV and CDR2 YYDKDF (reference sequence). V trimming: 0 bases; J trimming: 3 bases; junction bases outside the gene matches: 3. The CDR3 DNA reads as TGTGCCACCAGCAGAGAAAGGACAGGGGTTGGGGCCAACGTCCTGACTTTC. It codes for CATSRERTGVGANVLTF.

The chain couples TRBV12-3 or TRBV12-4 to TRBJ2-1; D remains ambiguous. The CDR3 is made up of 11 amino acids. Trimming cost V 1 base and J 10 bases, with 5 bases left between them. DNA for the CDR3: TGTGCCAGCAGTTTAGGAGCCGAGCAGTTCTTC. Its translation: CASSLGAEQFF.

J is TRBJ2-7 and V is TRBV4-2; D perhaps matches TRBD2 (5 bases). This CDR3 is 16 amino acids long. Germline loops: CDR1 LGHNA, CDR2 YNFKEQ. The V and J ends lost 1 base and 0 bases respectively, with 13 bases between them. The CDR3 nucleotides read TGTGCCAGCAGCCAAGCCGCGGGCCAGAACTCCTACGAGCAGTACTTC. This sequence encodes CASSQAAGQNSYEQYF.